A single sample gave rise to the 10 T cell receptor beta chains below, sequenced in a study of low-dose radiotherapy and immunotherapy resistance in tumors. The time point here: after trial treatment. Specified treatment: LDRT plus nivolumab, ipilimumab, low-dose cyclophosphamide and aspirin (RACIN trial). TRAV- and TRBV-specific primers, spanning alpha and beta chains, primed first-strand cDNA. A roughly 19-cycle PCR with a constant-region primer and V-primer adapter amplified TCRs. TCRdb reprocessed the reads via MiXCR and lists one record per CDR3 protein. The sample consists of approximately 84,000 distinct CDR3 sequences, around a sixth of them appearing once. This specimen was PBMCs, taken after low-dose radiotherapy plus immunotherapy. Every receptor here comes from a male donor with prostate cancer.

At least ten counts were recorded for this clonotype. The rearrangement uses TRBV12-3 or TRBV12-4 and TRBJ1-1; no definite D call. Trimming shortened V by 2 bases and J by 1 base, and 5 bases separated the two germline ends. There are 13 residues in the CDR3. As DNA, the CDR3 is TGTGCCAGCAGTTTATCGACGAACACTGAAGCTTTCTTT. Protein product: CASSLSTNTEAFF.

At least ten counts were recorded for this clonotype. The rearrangement joins TRBV4-2 to TRBJ2-3, with D unclear. V lost 4 bases and J 0 bases, leaving 14 bases between the germline ends. This CDR3 is 16 amino acids long. CDR1 and CDR2 (germline): LGHNA, YNFKEQ. The CDR3 reads CASSPGSLTSTDTQYF. The CDR3 nucleotides are TGTGCCAGCAGCCCGGGTAGCCTCACTAGCACAGATACGCAGTATTTT.

This clonotype was detected many times. The genes are TRBV7-6 and TRBJ1-5; no firm D call. Germline values: CDR1 SGHVS, CDR2 FNYEAQ. V dropped 1 base and J dropped 4 bases, with 5 bases sitting between them. The CDR3 loop spans 13 amino acids. CDR3 in amino acids: CASSLGVNQPQHF. The CDR3 coding sequence is TGTGCCAGCAGCTTAGGAGTTAATCAGCCCCAGCATTTT.

A few counts support this clonotype. The V gene is TRBV5-6, the J gene TRBJ1-5; D is possibly TRBD1 (5 bases). The CDR3 contains 16 residues. V lost 1 base to trimming and J lost 2 bases, with 13 bases between them. In germline, CDR1 is SGHDT, CDR2 YYEEEE. DNA for the CDR3: TGTGCCAGCAGCTTGATGGGGCAGAGGGGCAATCAGCCCCAGCATTTT. It translates to CASSLMGQRGNQPQHF.

This clonotype was recorded at least ten times. This rearrangement joins TRBV12-3 or TRBV12-4 to TRBJ1-3, with D unresolved. V was pared by 3 bases and J by 1 base, with 7 bases between. CDR3 length equals 14 residues. CDR3 bases: TGTGCCAGCAGTTTGCAGTCTTCTGGAAACACCATATATTTT. Encoded protein: CASSLQSSGNTIYF.

This clonotype was found many times. This chain joins TRBV28 and TRBJ2-7, with 10 bases matching TRBD2. The germline gives CDR1 MDHEN, CDR2 SYDVKM. The junction had 0 bases not matched to a gene; V was cut back by 5 bases and J by 2 bases. The CDR3 has 13 residues. The CDR3 DNA reads as TGTGCCAGCAGTCTAGCGGGAGCCTACGAGCAGTACTTC. Its protein is CASSLAGAYEQYF.

This clonotype was seen repeatedly, ten times or more. CDR3: CASSSGRLANYGYTF. CDR3 coding DNA: TGTGCCAGCAGCTCCGGGAGGTTAGCTAACTATGGCTACACCTTC. The rearrangement uses TRBV5-6 and TRBJ1-2; D is ambiguous. The V gene lost 3 bases and the J gene lost 0 bases, with 12 bases spanning the gap. CDR1 is SGHDT and CDR2 is YYEEEE in the germline V gene. The CDR3 has 15 residues. The full variable domain, rest sourced from reference TRBV5-6 and TRBJ1-2, is DAGVTQSPTHLIKTRGQQVTLRCSPKSGHDTVSWYQQALGQGPQFIFQYYEEEERQRGNFPDRFSGHQFPNYSSELNVNALLLGDSALYLCASSSGRLANYGYTFGSGTRLTVV.

This clonotype was found many times. The gene calls are TRBV28 and TRBJ1-2; D perhaps matches TRBD1 (6 bases). The CDR3 loop spans 13 amino acids. CDR1 and CDR2 from the germline V gene are MDHEN and SYDVKM. Trimming shortened V by 4 bases and J by 4 bases, and 10 bases separated the two germline ends. The CDR3 DNA reads TGTGCCAGCAGTTCGACAGGAGGCTATGGCTACACCTTC. It codes for CASSSTGGYGYTF.

This clonotype has a count of ten or more. J is TRBJ2-7 and V is TRBV6-6, with D unresolved. This CDR3 contains 11 residues. V was shortened by 5 bases and J by 3 bases, with 5 bases between the two germline ends. Germline V gene sequence: CDR1 MNHNY, CDR2 SVGAGI (reference sequence). Here the CDR3 reads CASSDDYEQYF. The CDR3 coding sequence is TGTGCCAGCAGTGACGACTACGAGCAGTACTTC.

This chain uses TRBV5-4 with TRBJ2-2; D is unresolved. Germline lookup yields CDR1 SGHNT and CDR2 YYREEE (reference sequence). With 2 bases removed from V and 3 bases from J, the gap between germline ends came to 8 bases. The CDR3 is 14 amino acids. The CDR3 DNA reads TGTGCCAGCAGCTTAGTTTGGGACACCGGGGAGCTGTTTTTT. As protein: CASSLVWDTGELFF.